Following are 23 T cell receptor beta chains from one sample sequenced in a study of blood T cell repertoires in COVID-19. Produced via immunoSEQ multiplex PCR; TCRdb's table is partial and in-frame only. The sample contains about 120,000 clones, about 85% of which appear only once. Sample: peripheral blood. Receptors were obtained from an older man with acute or convalescent COVID-19.

This clone is a singleton in its sample. The chain employs TRBV3-1 (or the pseudogene TRBV3-2) and TRBJ1-1; D gene ambiguous. Germline V gene data show CDR1 as LGHDT and CDR2 as YNNKEL (reference sequence). CDR3 length equals 14 residues. Trimming left V 8 bases short and J 0 bases short, with 13 bases between. CDR3 bases: TGTGCCAGCGGGGAGGCAGGCTTGAACACTGAAGCTTTCTTT. The encoded protein is CASGEAGLNTEAFF.

In this sample, this clone turned up once. The chain joins TRBV20-1 to TRBJ1-5; TRBD1 aligns across 8 bases. In germline, CDR1 is DFQATT, CDR2 SNEGSKA (reference sequence). The J segment lost 0 bases and the V segment lost 3 bases, leaving 4 bases of the junction unmatched. The CDR3 is 15 residues long. The CDR3 nucleotides read TGCAGTGCTAGTGGGACAGGCACTAGCAATCAGCCCCAGCATTTT. Protein sequence: CSASGTGTSNQPQHF.

The V call is TRBV5-4, the J call TRBJ2-5; D gene ambiguous. Germline loops: CDR1 SGHNT, CDR2 YYREEE (reference sequence). The CDR3 is made up of 14 amino acids. V was trimmed by 4 bases and J by 5 bases, leaving 15 bases between them. The CDR3 spells CASSPGVERETQYF. The CDR3 DNA sequence: TGTGCCAGCAGCCCCGGAGTGGAGAGGGAGACCCAGTACTTC.

The CDR3 coding sequence is TGTGCCAGCTCACCAAGAGTGAACACTGAAGCTTTCTTT. Translated: CASSPRVNTEAFF. The genes are TRBV18 and TRBJ1-1; D remains ambiguous. This CDR3 spans 13 amino acids. Germline V gene lookup returns CDR1 KGHSH and CDR2 LQKENI. The V end lost 2 bases, the J end lost 0 bases, and 4 bases lay between the germline ends.

The CDR3: CASSRLQGAHTEAFF. CDR3 DNA: TGTGCCAGCAGCCGACTACAGGGGGCGCACACTGAAGCTTTCTTT. The chain carries TRBV14 and TRBJ1-1; 9 bases match TRBD1. The V gene end was trimmed by 4 bases and the J gene end by 3 bases; junction bases not matched to a gene: 6. The CDR3 extends over 15 amino acids. Germline V gene lookup returns CDR1 SGHDN and CDR2 FVKESK.

The V and J genes are TRBV7-2 and TRBJ2-5, with 7 bases lining up with TRBD2. V lost 1 base to trimming and J lost 5 bases; unmatched junction nucleotides: 7. Germline CDR1 reads SGHTA; CDR2 reads FQGNSA. The length of the CDR3 is 15 residues. CDR3 residues: CASSLDGLAVETQYF. In DNA, the CDR3 is TGTGCCAGCAGCTTAGACGGGCTAGCGGTTGAGACCCAGTACTTC. The variable domain in full, completed from reference TRBV7-2 and TRBJ2-5, reads GAGVSQSPSNKVTEKGKDVELRCDPISGHTALYWYRQSLGQGLEFLIYFQGNSAPDKSGLPSDRFSAERTGGSVSTLTIQRTQQEDSAVYLCASSLDGLAVETQYFGPGTRLLVL.

This chain uses TRBV3-1 (or the pseudogene TRBV3-2) with TRBJ2-7; D is ambiguous. Germline-derived CDR1 and CDR2 are LGHDT and YNNKEL (reference sequence). With 0 bases removed from V and 4 bases from J, the gap between germline ends came to 7 bases. This CDR3 contains 13 residues. The CDR3: CASSQDTPYEQYF. For the CDR3, the DNA is TGTGCCAGCAGCCAAGATACACCTTACGAGCAGTACTTC.

The CDR3 is CASSVGQGSTDTQYF. In nucleotides, the CDR3 is TGTGCCAGCAGCGTAGGGCAGGGGAGCACAGATACGCAGTATTTT. This chain links TRBV9 with TRBJ2-3, with TRBD1 as a possible D gene (6 bases). Trimming took off 0 bases at V and 0 bases at J, with 8 bases between the two ends. From germline, CDR1 is SGDLS and CDR2 YYNGEE. The CDR3 contains 15 residues.

This clone appeared once. This sample includes further DNA sequences coding for the same CDR3. This chain joins TRBV5-1 and TRBJ2-7; the D gene is possibly TRBD2 (5 bases). The V end was cut by 2 bases, the J end by 0 bases, with 9 bases between. CDR1 and CDR2 from the germline V gene are SGHRS and YFSETQ. The CDR3 has 14 residues. The CDR3 DNA is TGCGCCAGCAGCTTAAGCGGCAGCTCCTACGAGCAGTACTTC. This translates into CASSLSGSSYEQYF.

The chain has TRBV6-5 and TRBJ1-1, with D perhaps TRBD1 (5 bases). CDR1 and CDR2 (germline): MNHEY, SVGAGI. This CDR3 region has 15 residues. V lost 6 bases and J 1 base, leaving 15 bases between the germline ends. The CDR3: CASSSPPGRNTEAFF. DNA of the CDR3: TGTGCCAGCAGCTCCCCCCCAGGGCGGAACACTGAAGCTTTCTTT.

This sequence joins TRBV24-1 and TRBJ2-7; 10 nucleotides align to TRBD1. The CDR3 has 16 residues. The germline CDR1 and CDR2 sequences are KGHDR and SFDVKD. V shed 4 bases, J shed 4 bases, and the junction held 9 bases outside the gene matches. This chain's CDR3 is CATSDSAGQGLYEQYF. The CDR3 DNA follows: TGTGCCACCAGTGACTCAGCGGGACAGGGGCTATACGAGCAGTACTTC.

The chain is built from TRBV29-1 and TRBJ2-5, with a possible D match to TRBD1 (6 bases). Germline V CDR1 and CDR2: SQVTM, ANQGSEA. The CDR3 runs 13 residues. Trimming shortened V by 6 bases and J by 6 bases, and 17 bases separated the two germline ends. The CDR3 DNA sequence: TGCAGCGTATCGGACAGTCGTGGGCAGACCCAGTACTTC. Translated: CSVSDSRGQTQYF.

The chain has TRBV5-6 and TRBJ1-5, with D unresolved. In germline, CDR1 is SGHDT, CDR2 YYEEEE. V was shortened by 0 bases and J by 5 bases, with 9 bases between the two germline ends. The CDR3 extends over 14 amino acids. CDR3 in amino acids: CASSLGRRDQPQHF. The CDR3 DNA follows: TGTGCCAGCAGCTTGGGCAGGAGGGATCAGCCCCAGCATTTT.

The chain has TRBV13 and TRBJ2-7; TRBD2 might be the D (6 bases). The CDR3 covers 15 residues. The V gene lost 2 bases and the J gene lost 2 bases, with 13 bases spanning the gap. Germline lookup yields CDR1 PRHDT and CDR2 FYEKMQ (reference sequence). The DNA of the CDR3 is TGTGCCAGCAGCTTAAAGGGGACTGTCCCCTACGAGCAGTACTTC. Amino acids: CASSLKGTVPYEQYF. Combining the CDR3 with reference TRBV13 and TRBJ2-7 gives the whole variable domain AAGVIQSPRHLIKEKRETATLKCYPIPRHDTVYWYQQGPGQDPQFLISFYEKMQSDKGSIPDRFSAQQFSDYHSELNMSSLELGDSALYFCASSLKGTVPYEQYFGPGTRLTVT.

This rearrangement joins TRBV6-4 to TRBJ1-5, with TRBD1 matching 8 bases. The V gene end was trimmed by 6 bases and the J gene end by 3 bases; junction bases not matched to a gene: 10. This CDR3 comprises 16 residues. CDR1 is MRHNA, CDR2 SNTAGT, per germline. The CDR3 DNA reads as TGTGCCAGCAGAACCATTACGGACAGGGACAATCAGCCCCAGCATTTT. As protein: CASRTITDRDNQPQHF.

This chain links TRBV6-1 with TRBJ1-2; D call uncertain. The germline V and J ends were trimmed by 3 bases and 1 base, with 18 bases remaining between them. This CDR3 has 17 amino acids. The germline V gene encodes CDR1 MNHNS and CDR2 SASEGT. CDR3 protein: CASSDRGRPPFNYGYTF. The CDR3 DNA reads TGTGCCAGCAGTGACCGAGGTCGACCGCCTTTTAACTATGGCTACACCTTC.

This clone has just a few counts. The genes are TRBV6-5 and TRBJ2-5; D is perhaps TRBD2 (7 bases). Germline V CDR1 and CDR2: MNHEY, SVGAGI. The CDR3 loop spans 16 amino acids. Trimming shortened V by 0 bases and J by 1 base, and 12 bases separated the two germline ends. The CDR3 loop reads CASSYSAGATQETQYF. The CDR3 region has the DNA TGTGCCAGCAGTTACTCCGCGGGGGCCACCCAAGAGACCCAGTACTTC.

This clone was counted a few times. This chain joins TRBV4-1 and TRBJ1-5; the match to TRBD1 covers 8 bases. V dropped 4 bases and J dropped 2; count of bases not matched to a gene: 7. Germline assignment: CDR1 MGHRA and CDR2 YSYEKL. CDR3 size: 16 residues. CDR3 protein: CASSPSSGGGNQPQHF. Here the CDR3 DNA reads TGCGCCAGCAGCCCTTCCTCAGGGGGCGGCAATCAGCCCCAGCATTTT.

The J gene is TRBJ1-5, the V gene TRBV28; 7 nucleotides line up with TRBD1. The CDR3 sequence is 15 residues long. The V gene's germline CDR1 is MDHEN and CDR2 SYDVKM. The V and J ends lost 6 bases and 7 bases, in that order; junction bases with no gene match: 12. This chain's CDR3 is CASRLNRGVNQPQHF. In nucleotides, the CDR3 is TGTGCCAGCAGGTTAAACAGGGGAGTAAACCAGCCCCAGCATTTT. Looking up the rest from reference TRBV28 and TRBJ1-5 gives the full variable domain: DVKVTQSSRYLVKRTGEKVFLECVQDMDHENMFWYRQDPGLGLRLIYFSYDVKMKEKGDIPEGYSVSREKKERFSLILESASTNQTSMYLCASRLNRGVNQPQHFGDGTRLSIL.

This clone has only a few counts. The chain recombines TRBV7-3 with TRBJ2-1; 8 bases fit TRBD1. CDR1 and CDR2 (germline): SGHTA, FQGTGA. This CDR3 region has 15 residues. V was pared by 5 bases and J by 0 bases, with 3 bases of the junction left unmatched. CDR3 DNA sequence: TGTGCCAGCAGCACTACAGGGGGCTCCTACAATGAGCAGTTCTTC. Translation gives CASSTTGGSYNEQFF.

The chain links TRBV3-1 (or the pseudogene TRBV3-2) to TRBJ1-1; D unclear. The CDR3 sequence is 16 residues long. Germline V lookup: CDR1 LGHDT, CDR2 YNNKEL (reference sequence). V shed 1 base and J shed 0 bases, with 12 bases lying between them. Here the CDR3 DNA reads TGTGCCAGCAGCCAAGTAGCGGGCAGTTTGAACACTGAAGCTTTCTTT. This sequence encodes CASSQVAGSLNTEAFF.

The J gene is TRBJ1-2, the V gene TRBV6-5, with TRBD1 matching 9 bases. Germline-derived CDR1 and CDR2 are MNHEY and SVGAGI. This CDR3 spans 13 amino acids. With V trimmed by 5 bases and J by 4 bases, 2 bases remained unmatched. CDR3 amino acids: CASSQGQGYGYTF. In DNA, the CDR3 is TGTGCCAGCAGTCAGGGACAGGGCTATGGCTACACCTTC.

This chain links TRBV5-8 with TRBJ2-1; D might be TRBD1 (6 bases). CDR3 length: 15 amino acids. Germline CDR1 reads SGHTS; CDR2 reads YDEGEE. Trimming took off 4 bases at V and 0 bases at J, with 11 bases between the two ends. For the CDR3, the DNA is TGTGCCAGCAGCGGGCGAGGGGGCTCCTACAATGAGCAGTTCTTC. Protein sequence: CASSGRGGSYNEQFF. The full variable domain, with the rest looked up from reference TRBV5-8 and TRBJ2-1, is EAGVTQSPTHLIKTRGQQATLRCSPISGHTSVYWYQQALGLGLQFLLWYDEGEERNRGNFPPRFSGRQFPNYSSELNVNALELEDSALYLCASSGRGGSYNEQFFGPGTRLTVL.